This T cell receptor (beta chain) appears in the sequencing data of a study of T cells after yellow fever vaccination. The germline V gene encodes CDR1 SNHLY and CDR2 FYNNEI. The CDR3 runs 12 residues. Trimming took off 6 bases at V and 7 bases at J, with 12 bases between the two ends. TCRdb reanalysed the 5' RACE reads using MiXCR and keeps one entry per CDR3 protein. Among 300,000 or so distinct CDR3 sequences listed, roughly 8% were seen once. Study-wide points: Post-booster reappearance was seen for most primary-vaccination clones (about 96% CD4, around 91% CD8). On re-exposure, the response was weaker but peaked faster, at day 5 versus 15.

To note about this clonotype: The antigen remains unidentified.

The source of this sequence is a man between 18 and 29 years old who received the YFV17D yellow fever vaccine. This chain joins TRBV2 and TRBJ2-5; D gene ambiguous. Here the sequenced sample was PBMCs, taken about 41 days after the first yellow fever vaccination. DNA for the CDR3: TGTGCCAGCAGGAGCAGGAGCAGGACCCAGTACTTC. Amino acid sequence: CASRSRSRTQYF.